These T cell receptor beta chains were read from a single sample in a study of CD8 T cells in ankylosing spondylitis. Each CDR3 protein gets one entry after TCRdb re-called the 5' RACE reads with MiXCR. The top ten hold about 10% of the sample, which has some 30,000 distinct CDR3 sequences, about 7.8% seen once. Specimen: blood, either unsorted or a sorted T cell fraction (not recorded which). Receptors were obtained from a male donor with ankylosing spondylitis or in good health (not recorded which). Both conserved end residues are part of each CDR3. Each record gives: CDR3 protein, CDR3 DNA, D gene, V gene, J gene, CDR3 length, clone size. The D gene is left open where the match is weak. Expanded clones are given a class, and other clones once, few, many or no size at all.

CDR3: CASSEGGIGQPQHF
DNA: TGTGCCAGCAGTGAGGGGGGGATTGGGCAGCCCCAGCATTTT
D: NA
V: TRBV6-1
J: TRBJ1-5
length: 14
size: many

CDR3: CASSYSRTMNNEQFF
DNA: TGTGCCAGCAGTTACTCGCGGACTATGAACAATGAGCAGTTCTTC
D: NA
V: TRBV6-6
J: TRBJ2-1
length: 15
size: few

CDR3: CASSFPAPQETQYF
DNA: TGCGCCAGCAGCTTCCCGGCCCCCCAGGAGACCCAGTACTTC
D: NA
V: TRBV5-1
J: TRBJ2-5
length: 14
size: many

CDR3: CASSTGGGEETQYF
DNA: TGCGCCAGCAGCACAGGAGGGGGGGAAGAGACCCAGTACTTC
D: NA
V: TRBV5-1
J: TRBJ2-5
length: 14
size: many

CDR3: CASSLLGAGGYTF
DNA: TGTGCCAGCAGTTTATTGGGCGCTGGGGGCTACACCTTC
D: NA
V: TRBV28
J: TRBJ1-2
length: 13
size: many

CDR3: CAISERRGETQYF
DNA: TGTGCCATCAGTGAGCGCAGGGGAGAGACCCAGTACTTC
D: NA
V: TRBV10-3
J: TRBJ2-5
length: 13
size: many

CDR3: CASSFRGRETQYF
DNA: TGTGCCAGCAGCTTCCGAGGGAGGGAGACCCAGTACTTC
D: NA
V: TRBV13
J: TRBJ2-5
length: 13
size: NA

CDR3: CSPERGTEAFF
DNA: TGCAGCCCAGAACGTGGAACTGAAGCTTTCTTT
D: NA
V: TRBV29-1
J: TRBJ1-1
length: 11
size: many

CDR3: CSAEDVGAYGYTF
DNA: TGCAGTGCCGAGGATGTCGGAGCGTATGGCTACACCTTC
D: NA
V: TRBV20-1
J: TRBJ1-2
length: 13
size: large

CDR3: CASSLDPAGHEQYF
DNA: TGTGCCAGCAGCTTAGATCCGGCGGGTCACGAGCAGTACTTC
D: NA
V: TRBV11-2
J: TRBJ2-7
length: 14
size: few

CDR3: CASSKSQDYEQYF
DNA: TGTGCCAGTAGTAAGAGCCAGGACTACGAGCAGTACTTC
D: NA
V: TRBV19
J: TRBJ2-7
length: 13
size: many

CDR3: CSASTGVEGSPLHF
DNA: TGCAGTGCTAGTACGGGGGTCGAAGGGTCACCCCTCCACTTT
D: NA
V: TRBV20-1
J: TRBJ1-6
length: 14
size: NA

CDR3: CSVDRSGGGTDTQYF
DNA: TGCAGCGTTGATCGGTCGGGAGGCGGCACAGATACGCAGTATTTT
D: TRBD2
V: TRBV29-1
J: TRBJ2-3
length: 15
size: many

CDR3: CATSRGWTGASTDTQYF
DNA: TGTGCCACCAGCAGAGGATGGACAGGGGCAAGCACAGATACGCAGTATTTT
D: TRBD1
V: TRBV15
J: TRBJ2-3
length: 17
size: NA

CDR3: CASSSLRSWPTQYF
DNA: TGTGCCAGCAGCTCCCTTCGGTCGTGGCCGACCCAGTACTTC
D: NA
V: TRBV7-9
J: TRBJ2-5
length: 14
size: many

CDR3: CAIMENTEAFF
DNA: TGTGCCATCATGGAGAACACTGAAGCTTTCTTT
D: NA
V: TRBV10-3
J: TRBJ1-1
length: 11
size: medium-sized

CDR3: CASSLRTGTLKALYMNTEAFF
DNA: TGCGCCAGCAGCCTACGAACCGGGACACTCAAGGCCCTTTATATGAACACTGAAGCTTTCTTT
D: NA
V: TRBV5-1
J: TRBJ1-1
length: 21
size: many

CDR3: CASSYGQGSYNEQFF
DNA: TGTGCCAGCAGTTACGGACAGGGTTCCTACAATGAGCAGTTCTTC
D: TRBD1
V: TRBV6-5
J: TRBJ2-1
length: 15
size: many

CDR3: CAISESSIINEQFF
DNA: TGTGCCATCAGTGAGTCGTCCATAATCAATGAGCAGTTCTTC
D: NA
V: TRBV10-3
J: TRBJ2-1
length: 14
size: many

CDR3: CSARDQRTSYEQYF
DNA: TGCAGTGCTAGAGATCAGCGGACCTCTTACGAGCAGTACTTC
D: NA
V: TRBV20-1
J: TRBJ2-7
length: 14
size: many

CDR3: CASSDSQETQYF
DNA: TGCGCCAGCAGCGACAGCCAAGAGACCCAGTACTTC
D: NA
V: TRBV5-1
J: TRBJ2-5
length: 12
size: many

CDR3: CASSFFHGTTYDNEQFF
DNA: TGTGCCAGCAGTTTCTTTCACGGGACAACTTACGACAATGAGCAGTTCTTC
D: NA
V: TRBV28
J: TRBJ2-1
length: 17
size: many

CDR3: CASRPRGGDYGYTF
DNA: TGTGCCAGCAGGCCCAGGGGCGGGGACTATGGCTACACCTTC
D: NA
V: TRBV7-2
J: TRBJ1-2
length: 14
size: many

CDR3: CAWSGKLYNEQFF
DNA: TGTGCCTGGAGTGGTAAGCTCTACAATGAGCAGTTCTTC
D: NA
V: TRBV30
J: TRBJ2-1
length: 13
size: many

CDR3: CASSPFGVTGGDEQYF
DNA: TGTGCCAGCTCCCCTTTCGGGGTTACGGGAGGTGACGAGCAGTACTTC
D: TRBD2
V: TRBV18
J: TRBJ2-7
length: 16
size: NA

CDR3: CASSEALRQGKYF
DNA: TGTGCCAGCAGTGAAGCGCTTCGACAGGGCAAGTACTTC
D: TRBD1
V: TRBV6-1
J: TRBJ2-7
length: 13
size: many

CDR3: CASSYRAGGGYEQYF
DNA: TGTGCCAGCAGTTACCGAGCGGGAGGTGGGTACGAGCAGTACTTC
D: TRBD2
V: TRBV27
J: TRBJ2-7
length: 15
size: many

CDR3: CASSPRTLAKNIQYF
DNA: TGTGCCAGCTCACCACGCACCCTAGCCAAAAACATTCAGTACTTC
D: NA
V: TRBV18
J: TRBJ2-4
length: 15
size: NA

CDR3: CAVRRDFEGGNIQYF
DNA: TGTGCCGTTCGCCGGGATTTCGAAGGGGGAAACATTCAGTACTTC
D: NA
V: TRBV6-6
J: TRBJ2-4
length: 15
size: many

CDR3: CSAKKPYIFEQFF
DNA: TGCAGTGCTAAAAAGCCCTATATTTTTGAGCAGTTCTTC
D: NA
V: TRBV20-1
J: TRBJ2-1
length: 13
size: many

CDR3: CSVPVTGEKLFF
DNA: TGCAGTGTCCCCGTGACAGGCGAAAAACTGTTTTTT
D: NA
V: TRBV20-1
J: TRBJ1-4
length: 12
size: many

CDR3: CSAPLAGPSSYEQYF
DNA: TGCAGTGCTCCATTAGCGGGACCCAGCTCCTACGAGCAGTACTTC
D: TRBD2
V: TRBV20-1
J: TRBJ2-7
length: 15
size: many

CDR3: CASSQTGQRGHPYEQYF
DNA: TGTGCCAGCAGCCAGACCGGGCAGAGGGGGCATCCCTACGAGCAGTACTTC
D: TRBD1
V: TRBV11-2
J: TRBJ2-7
length: 17
size: many

CDR3: CASSRVSGSYEQYF
DNA: TGTGCCAGCAGCCGCGTCAGCGGGAGCTACGAGCAGTACTTC
D: TRBD2
V: TRBV7-8
J: TRBJ2-7
length: 14
size: many

CDR3: CAIERPRGSYRGLGTGELFF
DNA: TGTGCCATCGAGAGGCCTCGGGGGAGCTACAGGGGGCTAGGCACCGGGGAGCTGTTTTTT
D: TRBD1
V: TRBV7-6
J: TRBJ2-2
length: 20
size: many

CDR3: CAISPDSYGYTF
DNA: TGTGCCATCAGCCCTGACAGCTATGGCTACACCTTC
D: NA
V: TRBV10-3
J: TRBJ1-2
length: 12
size: many

CDR3: CASSPGGGRNEQYF
DNA: TGTGCCAGCAGTCCGGGGGGGGGAAGGAACGAGCAGTACTTC
D: TRBD2
V: TRBV12-3/TRBV12-4
J: TRBJ2-7
length: 14
size: many

CDR3: CASSLQFPGETQYF
DNA: TGTGCCAGCAGTTTACAGTTTCCAGGGGAGACCCAGTACTTC
D: NA
V: TRBV27
J: TRBJ2-5
length: 14
size: many

CDR3: CSVWGLANTGELFF
DNA: TGCAGCGTTTGGGGACTAGCAAACACCGGGGAGCTGTTTTTT
D: TRBD2
V: TRBV29-1
J: TRBJ2-2
length: 14
size: many

CDR3: CSARGLADYNEQFF
DNA: TGCAGTGCTCGGGGACTAGCGGACTACAATGAGCAGTTCTTC
D: TRBD2
V: TRBV20-1
J: TRBJ2-1
length: 14
size: many

CDR3: CASSQVSGRTEQYF
DNA: TGTGCCAGCAGCCAAGTTAGCGGGAGGACCGAGCAGTACTTC
D: TRBD2
V: TRBV3-1
J: TRBJ2-7
length: 14
size: many

CDR3: CASSELGEQFF
DNA: TGTGCCAGCAGTGAACTAGGGGAGCAGTTCTTC
D: NA
V: TRBV6-1
J: TRBJ2-1
length: 11
size: many

CDR3: CASSVGTGTGYTGELFF
DNA: TGTGCCAGCAGCGTAGGAACCGGGACAGGGTACACCGGGGAGCTGTTTTTT
D: TRBD1
V: TRBV9
J: TRBJ2-2
length: 17
size: many

CDR3: CASSGTGGTYRSYNEQFF
DNA: TGTGCCAGCAGCGGGACAGGGGGAACATATCGATCCTACAATGAGCAGTTCTTC
D: TRBD1
V: TRBV11-1
J: TRBJ2-1
length: 18
size: many

CDR3: CSVGWGYGYTF
DNA: TGCAGCGTTGGGTGGGGGTACGGCTACACCTTC
D: NA
V: TRBV29-1
J: TRBJ1-2
length: 11
size: NA

CDR3: CASSVVASGSNEQFF
DNA: TGTGCCAGCAGCGTAGTAGCTAGCGGGAGCAATGAGCAGTTCTTC
D: TRBD2
V: TRBV9
J: TRBJ2-1
length: 15
size: many

CDR3: CSVEDRTGGPQETQYF
DNA: TGCAGCGTTGAAGACCGGACAGGGGGACCTCAAGAGACCCAGTACTTC
D: TRBD1
V: TRBV29-1
J: TRBJ2-5
length: 16
size: many

CDR3: CASSRDSDSGTQYF
DNA: TGCGCCAGCAGCAGAGACAGTGATTCGGGGACCCAGTACTTC
D: NA
V: TRBV5-1
J: TRBJ2-5
length: 14
size: many

CDR3: CASSPAVDTQYF
DNA: TGTGCCAGCAGCCCAGCGGTAGATACGCAGTATTTT
D: NA
V: TRBV7-8
J: TRBJ2-3
length: 12
size: many

CDR3: CASSLGGSLVFNEQFF
DNA: TGTGCCAGCAGCTTAGGGGGGTCCCTTGTTTTTAATGAGCAGTTCTTC
D: NA
V: TRBV11-3
J: TRBJ2-1
length: 16
size: NA

CDR3: CASRGTGIAGGGEKLFF
DNA: TGTGCCAGCAGGGGGACAGGGATCGCCGGGGGGGGTGAAAAACTGTTTTTT
D: TRBD1
V: TRBV28
J: TRBJ1-4
length: 17
size: many

CDR3: CASSPPGGRAKNIQYF
DNA: TGTGCCAGCTCACCCCCAGGAGGACGGGCCAAAAACATTCAGTACTTC
D: NA
V: TRBV18
J: TRBJ2-4
length: 16
size: many

CDR3: CASLTGGIGNTIYF
DNA: TGTGCCAGCCTGACAGGGGGTATTGGAAACACCATATATTTT
D: TRBD1
V: TRBV28
J: TRBJ1-3
length: 14
size: many

CDR3: CASSWDRANTGELFF
DNA: TGTGCCAGCAGCTGGGACAGGGCTAACACCGGGGAGCTGTTTTTT
D: TRBD1
V: TRBV7-2
J: TRBJ2-2
length: 15
size: NA

CDR3: CASTANYGYTF
DNA: TGTGCCAGCACAGCTAACTATGGCTACACCTTC
D: NA
V: TRBV21-1
J: TRBJ1-2
length: 11
size: many

CDR3: CASSFSWRESGKLFF
DNA: TGTGCCAGCAGCTTCAGTTGGAGAGAAAGTGGAAAACTGTTTTTT
D: NA
V: TRBV9
J: TRBJ1-4
length: 15
size: many

CDR3: CSASPGANVLTF
DNA: TGCAGTGCTAGCCCTGGGGCCAACGTCCTGACTTTC
D: NA
V: TRBV20-1
J: TRBJ2-6
length: 12
size: many

CDR3: CSFKTGPLEQYF
DNA: TGCAGCTTCAAGACAGGGCCGTTGGAGCAGTACTTC
D: TRBD1
V: TRBV29-1
J: TRBJ2-7
length: 12
size: NA

CDR3: CSGGQGNTIYF
DNA: TGCAGCGGGGGACAGGGAAACACCATATATTTT
D: TRBD1
V: TRBV29-1
J: TRBJ1-3
length: 11
size: many

CDR3: CASTSGGELFF
DNA: TGTGCCAGCACCTCGGGCGGGGAGCTGTTTTTT
D: NA
V: TRBV12-3/TRBV12-4
J: TRBJ2-2
length: 11
size: many